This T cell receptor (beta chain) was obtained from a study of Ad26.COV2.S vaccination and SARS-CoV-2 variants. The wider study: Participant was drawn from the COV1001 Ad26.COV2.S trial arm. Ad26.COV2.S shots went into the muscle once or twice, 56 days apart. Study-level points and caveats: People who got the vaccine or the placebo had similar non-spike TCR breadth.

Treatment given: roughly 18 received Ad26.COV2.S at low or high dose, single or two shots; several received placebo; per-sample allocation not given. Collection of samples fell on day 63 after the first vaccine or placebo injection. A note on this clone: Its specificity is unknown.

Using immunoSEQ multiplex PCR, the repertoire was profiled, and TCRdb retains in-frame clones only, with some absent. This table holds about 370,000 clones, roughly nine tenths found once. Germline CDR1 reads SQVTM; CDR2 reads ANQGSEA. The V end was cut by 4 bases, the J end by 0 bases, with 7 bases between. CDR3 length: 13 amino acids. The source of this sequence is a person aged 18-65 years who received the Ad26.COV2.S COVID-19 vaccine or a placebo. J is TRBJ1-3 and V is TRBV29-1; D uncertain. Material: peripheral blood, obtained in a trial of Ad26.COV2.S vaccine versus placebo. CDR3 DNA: TGCAGCGTTGGAACGGTCTCTGGAAACACCATATATTTT. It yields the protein CSVGTVSGNTIYF.